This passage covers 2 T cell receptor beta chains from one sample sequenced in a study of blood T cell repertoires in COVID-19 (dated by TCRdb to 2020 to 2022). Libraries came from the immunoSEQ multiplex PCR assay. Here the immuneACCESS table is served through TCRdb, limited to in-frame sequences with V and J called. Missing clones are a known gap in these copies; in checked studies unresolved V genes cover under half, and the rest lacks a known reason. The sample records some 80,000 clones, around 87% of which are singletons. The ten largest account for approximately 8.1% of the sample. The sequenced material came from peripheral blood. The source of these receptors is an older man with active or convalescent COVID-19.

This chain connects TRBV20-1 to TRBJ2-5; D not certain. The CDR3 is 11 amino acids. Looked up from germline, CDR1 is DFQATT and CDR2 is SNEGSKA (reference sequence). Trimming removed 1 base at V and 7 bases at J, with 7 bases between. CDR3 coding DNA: TGCAGTGCTAGAGGAGGAAGGACCCAGTACTTC. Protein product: CSARGGRTQYF.

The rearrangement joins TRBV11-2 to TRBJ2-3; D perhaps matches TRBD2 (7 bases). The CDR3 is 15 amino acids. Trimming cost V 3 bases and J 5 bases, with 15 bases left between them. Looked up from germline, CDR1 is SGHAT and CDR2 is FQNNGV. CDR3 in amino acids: CASSFGGGPRDTQYF. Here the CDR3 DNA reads TGTGCCAGCAGCTTTGGGGGGGGGCCGAGAGATACGCAGTATTTT.